Listed below are T cell receptor beta chains from one sample, sequenced in a study of blood T cell repertoires in COVID-19. TCRdb's table, derived via immunoSEQ multiplex PCR, lists solely in-frame clones and lacks some. The sample has just under 65,000 clones, around 76% seen once. Material: peripheral blood. These TCRs come from a woman older than 75 with acute or convalescent COVID-19. Each CDR3 is given with its conserved first and last residue. D genes are given only for firm matches. The listing skips clone size in some rows; elsewhere it reads once, few, many or a size class.

j_call | cdr3_length | v_call | clone_size | d_call | cdr3_nt | cdr3_aa
TRBJ1-1 | 15 | TRBV7-2 | . | TRBD1 | TGTGCCAGCAGCACCGGACAGGGGGGGAACACTGAAGCTTTCTTT | CASSTGQGGNTEAFF
TRBJ2-1 | 16 | TRBV2 | . | TRBD1 | TGTGCCAGCAGTGAAGTAAGGGACAGGGGGCAAAATGAGCAGTTCTTC | CASSEVRDRGQNEQFF
TRBJ2-7 | 14 | TRBV5-1 | once | TRBD1 | TGCGCCAGCAGCAGGGACAGGGTGGGATACGAGCAGTACTTC | CASSRDRVGYEQYF
TRBJ1-5 | 14 | TRBV2 | . | . | TGTGCCAGCCATGGGCCTCTTAGCAATCAGCCCCAGCATTTT | CASHGPLSNQPQHF
TRBJ2-7 | 18 | TRBV4-2 | once | TRBD2 | TGTGCCAGCAGCCAAGAGTTAATCCTAGCGGGAGGATCCTACGAGCAGTACTTC | CASSQELILAGGSYEQYF
TRBJ1-2 | 13 | TRBV6-5 | . | . | TGTGCCAGCAGTTCCTATCCTAACTATGGCTACACCTTC | CASSSYPNYGYTF
TRBJ2-3 | 17 | TRBV24-1 | . | TRBD1 | TGTGCCACCAGTGATTTGGTGGAAGACAGGGGCACAGATACGCAGTATTTT | CATSDLVEDRGTDTQYF
TRBJ1-5 | 15 | TRBV30 | few | . | TGTGCCTGGAACCGCCCAGACAGACCCAATCAGCCCCAGCATTTT | CAWNRPDRPNQPQHF
TRBJ1-1 | 13 | TRBV24-1 | few | . | TGTGCCACCAGTGAGGGGGCGGTCACTGAAGCTTTCTTT | CATSEGAVTEAFF
TRBJ2-6 | 19 | TRBV4-3 | . | . | TGCGCCAGCAGCCAAGATATTACAGGTGCCAACTCTGGGGCCAACGTCCTGACTTTC | CASSQDITGANSGANVLTF
TRBJ1-1 | 15 | TRBV19 | . | . | TGTGCCAGTAGTATAAATGGGGGCGGGAACACTGAAGCTTTCTTT | CASSINGGGNTEAFF
TRBJ2-1 | 13 | TRBV5-4 | . | . | TGTGCCAGCAGCCCAAGAGAAGGGGATGAGCAGTTCTTC | CASSPREGDEQFF
TRBJ1-3 | 16 | TRBV28 | . | . | TGTGCCAGCAGTTTATTCCCAGGGCCGGGTGGAAACACCATATATTTT | CASSLFPGPGGNTIYF
TRBJ1-2 | 16 | TRBV27 | . | . | TGTGCCAGCAGCCCGGGGGGGGGCCCAGCTAACTATGGCTACACCTTC | CASSPGGGPANYGYTF
TRBJ1-4 | 13 | TRBV5-1 | . | . | TGCGCCAGCAGCAGTTATTCGGGGGAAAAACTGTTTTTT | CASSSYSGEKLFF
TRBJ1-1 | 15 | TRBV10-3 | . | TRBD1 | TGTGCCATCAGGCCCGGGACAGGTGGCAACACTGAAGCTTTCTTT | CAIRPGTGGNTEAFF
TRBJ1-4 | 12 | TRBV6-2/TRBV6-3 | . | . | TGTGCCAGCAGCCTCCTGGGCAGGGGACTGTTTTTT | CASSLLGRGLFF